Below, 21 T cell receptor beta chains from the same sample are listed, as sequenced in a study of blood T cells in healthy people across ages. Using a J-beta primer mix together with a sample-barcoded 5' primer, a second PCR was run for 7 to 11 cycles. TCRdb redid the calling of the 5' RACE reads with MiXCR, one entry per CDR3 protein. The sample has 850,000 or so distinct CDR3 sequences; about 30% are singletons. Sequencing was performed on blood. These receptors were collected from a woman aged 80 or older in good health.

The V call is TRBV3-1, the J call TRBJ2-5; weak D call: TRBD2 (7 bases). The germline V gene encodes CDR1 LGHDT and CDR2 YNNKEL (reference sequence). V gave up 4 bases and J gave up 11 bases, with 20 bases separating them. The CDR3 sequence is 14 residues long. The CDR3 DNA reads TGTGCCAGCAGCCGGGGGCTAGCGGTTAATGAGCAGTACTTC. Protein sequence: CASSRGLAVNEQYF.

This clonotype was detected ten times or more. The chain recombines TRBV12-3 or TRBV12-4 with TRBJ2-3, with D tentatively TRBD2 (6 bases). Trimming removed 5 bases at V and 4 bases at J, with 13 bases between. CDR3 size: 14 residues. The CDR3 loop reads CASSRDFVADTQYF. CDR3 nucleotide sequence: TGTGCCAGCAGTAGGGACTTCGTCGCAGATACGCAGTATTTT.

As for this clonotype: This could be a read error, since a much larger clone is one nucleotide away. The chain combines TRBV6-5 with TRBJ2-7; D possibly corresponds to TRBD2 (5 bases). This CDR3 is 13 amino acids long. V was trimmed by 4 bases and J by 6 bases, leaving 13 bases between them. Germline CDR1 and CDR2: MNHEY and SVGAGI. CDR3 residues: CASSCDRESEQYF. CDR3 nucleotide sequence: TGTGCCAGCAGTTGCGATAGGGAGTCCGAGCAGTACTTC.

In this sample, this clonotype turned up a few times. The chain's CDR3 is CSARKFTSVSYNEQYF. CDR3 bases: TGCAGTGCTAGGAAGTTTACTAGCGTGTCCTACAATGAGCAGTACTTC. The chain combines TRBV20-1 with TRBJ2-7, with 7 bases matching TRBD2. After removal of 3 bases from V and 7 bases from J, the junction contained 18 bases not matched to a gene. The CDR3 is 16 amino acids. CDR1 is DFQATT, CDR2 SNEGSKA, per germline (reference sequence).

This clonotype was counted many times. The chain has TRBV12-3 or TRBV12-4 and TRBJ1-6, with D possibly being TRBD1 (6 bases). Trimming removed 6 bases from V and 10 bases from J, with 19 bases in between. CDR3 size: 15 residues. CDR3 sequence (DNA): TGTGCCAGCAGCTCTGGGGGGGGCTACGGATCACCCCTCCACTTT. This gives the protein CASSSGGGYGSPLHF.

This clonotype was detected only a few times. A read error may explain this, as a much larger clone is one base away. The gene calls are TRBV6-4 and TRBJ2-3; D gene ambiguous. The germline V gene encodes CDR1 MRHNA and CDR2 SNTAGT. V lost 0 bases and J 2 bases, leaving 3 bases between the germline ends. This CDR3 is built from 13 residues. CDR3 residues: CASSDSNTDTQYF. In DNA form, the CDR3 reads TGTGCCAGCAGTGACTCTAACACAGATACGCAGTATTTT.

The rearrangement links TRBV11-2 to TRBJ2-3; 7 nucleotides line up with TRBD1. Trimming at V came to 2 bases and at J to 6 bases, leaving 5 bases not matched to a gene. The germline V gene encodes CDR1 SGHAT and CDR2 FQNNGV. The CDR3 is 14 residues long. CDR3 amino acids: CASSLNLRGDTQYF. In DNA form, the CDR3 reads TGTGCCAGCAGCTTAAATCTCAGGGGGGATACGCAGTATTTT.

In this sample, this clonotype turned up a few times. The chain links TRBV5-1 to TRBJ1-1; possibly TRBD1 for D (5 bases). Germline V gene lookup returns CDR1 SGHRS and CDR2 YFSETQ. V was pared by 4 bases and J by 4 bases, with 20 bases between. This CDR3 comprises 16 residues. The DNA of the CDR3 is TGCGCCAGCAGCCCGGCAGATGGGGGGTTAGGCACTGAAGCTTTCTTT. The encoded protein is CASSPADGGLGTEAFF.

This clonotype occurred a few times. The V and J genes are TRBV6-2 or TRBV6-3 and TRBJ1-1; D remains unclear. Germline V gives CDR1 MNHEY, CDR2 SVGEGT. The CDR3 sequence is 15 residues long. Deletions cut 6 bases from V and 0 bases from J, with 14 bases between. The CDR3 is CASSPTAHMNTEAFF. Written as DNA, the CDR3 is TGTGCCAGCAGCCCCACAGCCCACATGAACACTGAAGCTTTCTTT.

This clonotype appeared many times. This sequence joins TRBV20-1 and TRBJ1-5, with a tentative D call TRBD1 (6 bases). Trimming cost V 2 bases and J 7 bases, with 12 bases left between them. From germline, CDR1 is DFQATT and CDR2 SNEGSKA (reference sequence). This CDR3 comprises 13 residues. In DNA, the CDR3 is TGCAGTGCTAGACAGGACAGCCGGCAGCCCCAGCATTTT. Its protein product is CSARQDSRQPQHF.

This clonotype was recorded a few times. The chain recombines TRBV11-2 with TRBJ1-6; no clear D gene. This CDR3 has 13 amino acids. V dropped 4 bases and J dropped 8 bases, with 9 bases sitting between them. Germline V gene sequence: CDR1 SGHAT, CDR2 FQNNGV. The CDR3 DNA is TGTGCCAGCAGCTCCTCCTCATATTCACCCCTCCACTTT. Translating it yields CASSSSSYSPLHF.

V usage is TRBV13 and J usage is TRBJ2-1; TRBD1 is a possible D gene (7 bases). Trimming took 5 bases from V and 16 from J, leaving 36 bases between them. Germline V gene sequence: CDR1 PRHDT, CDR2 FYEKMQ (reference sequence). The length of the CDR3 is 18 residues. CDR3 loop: CASSRLPKLEGADTEAFF. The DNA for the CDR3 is TGTGCCAGCAGCCGCCTACCAAAGTTGGAGGGGGCAGACACTGAAGCTTTCTTC.

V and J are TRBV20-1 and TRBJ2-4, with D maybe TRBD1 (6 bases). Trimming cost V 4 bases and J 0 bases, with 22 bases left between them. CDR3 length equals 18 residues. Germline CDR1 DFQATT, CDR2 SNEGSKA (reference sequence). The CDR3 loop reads CSATTPGQGSLAKNIQYF. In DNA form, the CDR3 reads TGCAGTGCTACAACACCGGGACAAGGGTCACTAGCCAAAAACATTCAGTACTTC.

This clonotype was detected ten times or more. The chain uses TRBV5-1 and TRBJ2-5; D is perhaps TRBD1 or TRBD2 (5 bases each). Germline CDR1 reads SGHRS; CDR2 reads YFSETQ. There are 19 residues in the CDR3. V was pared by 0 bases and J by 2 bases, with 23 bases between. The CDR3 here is CASSLEYFSGPAGQETQYF. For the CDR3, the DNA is TGCGCCAGCAGCTTGGAATATTTTTCGGGACCCGCGGGTCAAGAGACCCAGTACTTC.

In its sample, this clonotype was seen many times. In nucleotides, the CDR3 is TGTGCCAGCAGTTACAACCGGGACATCTTAATTCAGTACTTC. This codes for CASSYNRDILIQYF. This sequence joins TRBV6-6 and TRBJ2-4; possible D gene TRBD1, 6 bases. Trimming pared 2 bases from V and 10 bases from J, leaving 15 bases between. This CDR3 is built from 14 residues. Per germline, CDR1 MNHNY and CDR2 SVGAGI (reference sequence).

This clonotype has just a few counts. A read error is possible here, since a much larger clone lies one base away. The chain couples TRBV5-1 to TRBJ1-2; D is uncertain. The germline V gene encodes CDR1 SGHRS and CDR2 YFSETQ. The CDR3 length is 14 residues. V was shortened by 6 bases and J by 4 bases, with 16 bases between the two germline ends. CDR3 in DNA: TGCGCCAGCAAATGGCCGGGGTTGCTCTATGGCTACACCTTC. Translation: CASKWPGLLYGYTF.

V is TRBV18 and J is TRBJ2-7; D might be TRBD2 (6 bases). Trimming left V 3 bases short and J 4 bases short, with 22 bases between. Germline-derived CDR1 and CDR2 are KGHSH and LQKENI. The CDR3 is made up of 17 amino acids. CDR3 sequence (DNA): TGTGCCAGCTCACCTCCCCCCGGGACTGGAACCTTTTACGAGCAGTACTTC. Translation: CASSPPPGTGTFYEQYF.

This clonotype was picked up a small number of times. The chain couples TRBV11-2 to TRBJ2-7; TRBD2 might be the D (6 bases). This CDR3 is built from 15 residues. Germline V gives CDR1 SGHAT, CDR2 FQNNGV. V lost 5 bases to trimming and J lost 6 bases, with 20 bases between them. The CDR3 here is CASSLPTSGGLEQYF. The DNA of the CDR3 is TGTGCCAGCAGCCTTCCGACTTCCGGAGGGCTCGAGCAGTACTTC. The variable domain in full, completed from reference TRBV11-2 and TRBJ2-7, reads EAGVAQSPRYKIIEKRQSVAFWCNPISGHATLYWYQQILGQGPKLLIQFQNNGVVDDSQLPKDRFSAERLKGVDSTLKIQPAKLEDSAVYLCASSLPTSGGLEQYFGPGTRLTVT.

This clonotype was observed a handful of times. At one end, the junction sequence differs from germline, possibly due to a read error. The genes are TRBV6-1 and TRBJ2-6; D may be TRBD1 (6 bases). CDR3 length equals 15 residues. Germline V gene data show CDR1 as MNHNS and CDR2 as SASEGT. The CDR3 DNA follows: TGTGCCAGCAGTGGGGGGCACTCTGGGGCCGACGTCCTGACTTTC. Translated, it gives CASSGGHSGADVLTF.

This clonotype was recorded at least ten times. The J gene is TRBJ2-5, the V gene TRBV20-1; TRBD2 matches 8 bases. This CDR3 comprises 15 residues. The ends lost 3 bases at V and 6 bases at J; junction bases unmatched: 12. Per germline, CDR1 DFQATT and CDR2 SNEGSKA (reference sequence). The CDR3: CSASPSGGSTKTQYF. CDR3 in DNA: TGCAGTGCTAGTCCAAGCGGGGGATCGACAAAGACCCAGTACTTC.

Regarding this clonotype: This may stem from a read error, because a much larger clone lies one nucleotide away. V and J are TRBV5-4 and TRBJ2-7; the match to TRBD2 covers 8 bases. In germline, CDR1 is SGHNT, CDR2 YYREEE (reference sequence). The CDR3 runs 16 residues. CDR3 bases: TGTGCCAACAGCTTGGCGGGGGGCTTAAGCTCCTACGAGCAGTACTTC. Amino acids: CANSLAGGLSSYEQYF. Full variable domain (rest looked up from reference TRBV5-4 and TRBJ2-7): ETGVTQSPTHLIKTRGQQVTLRCSSQSGHNTVSWYQQALGQGPQFIFQYYREEENGRGNFPPRFSGLQFPNYSSELNVNALELDDSALYLCANSLAGGLSSYEQYFGPGTRLTVT.